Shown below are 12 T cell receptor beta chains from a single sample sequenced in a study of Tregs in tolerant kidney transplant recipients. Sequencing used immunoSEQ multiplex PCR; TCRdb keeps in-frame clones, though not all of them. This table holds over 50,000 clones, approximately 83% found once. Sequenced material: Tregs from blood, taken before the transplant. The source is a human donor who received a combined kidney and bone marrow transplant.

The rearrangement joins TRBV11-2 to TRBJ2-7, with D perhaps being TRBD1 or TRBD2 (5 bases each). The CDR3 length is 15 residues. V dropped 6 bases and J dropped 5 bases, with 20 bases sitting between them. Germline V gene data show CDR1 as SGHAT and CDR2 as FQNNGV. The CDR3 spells CASRLAGRVMDEQYF. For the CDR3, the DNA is TGTGCCAGCAGACTTGCGGGCAGGGTGATGGACGAGCAGTACTTC.

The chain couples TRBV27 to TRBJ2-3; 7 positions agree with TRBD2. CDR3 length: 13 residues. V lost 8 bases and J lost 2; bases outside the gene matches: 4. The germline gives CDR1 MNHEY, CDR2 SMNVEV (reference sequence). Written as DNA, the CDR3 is TGTGCCAGCCGGGGGGTCCTCACAGATACGCAGTATTTT. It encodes CASRGVLTDTQYF.

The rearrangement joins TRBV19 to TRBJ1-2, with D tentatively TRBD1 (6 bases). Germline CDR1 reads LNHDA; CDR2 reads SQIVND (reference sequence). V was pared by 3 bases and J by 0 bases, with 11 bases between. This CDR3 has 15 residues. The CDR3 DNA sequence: TGTGCCAGTAGTATTCAGGGGTCAGCTAACTATGGCTACACCTTC. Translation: CASSIQGSANYGYTF.

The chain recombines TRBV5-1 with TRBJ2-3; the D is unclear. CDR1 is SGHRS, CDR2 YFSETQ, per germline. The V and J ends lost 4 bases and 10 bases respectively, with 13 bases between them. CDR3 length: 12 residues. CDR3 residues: CASSATMQAQYF. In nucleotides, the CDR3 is TGCGCCAGCAGCGCTACCATGCAGGCGCAGTATTTT. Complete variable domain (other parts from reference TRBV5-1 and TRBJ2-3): KAGVTQTPRYLIKTRGQQVTLSCSPISGHRSVSWYQQTPGQGLQFLFEYFSETQRNKGNFPGRFSGRQFSNSRSEMNVSTLELGDSALYLCASSATMQAQYFGPGTRLTVL.

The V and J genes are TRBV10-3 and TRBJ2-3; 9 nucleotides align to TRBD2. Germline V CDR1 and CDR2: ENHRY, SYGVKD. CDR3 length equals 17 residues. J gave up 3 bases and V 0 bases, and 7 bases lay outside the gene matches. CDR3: CAISESTAGGLTDTQYF. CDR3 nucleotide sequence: TGTGCCATCAGTGAGTCGACAGCGGGAGGACTAACAGATACGCAGTATTTT.

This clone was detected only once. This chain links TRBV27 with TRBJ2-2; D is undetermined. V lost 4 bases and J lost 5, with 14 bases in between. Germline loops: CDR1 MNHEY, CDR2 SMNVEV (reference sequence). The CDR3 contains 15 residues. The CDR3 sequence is CASSSGVKWTGELFF. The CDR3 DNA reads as TGTGCCAGCAGTTCGGGTGTAAAGTGGACCGGGGAGCTGTTTTTT.

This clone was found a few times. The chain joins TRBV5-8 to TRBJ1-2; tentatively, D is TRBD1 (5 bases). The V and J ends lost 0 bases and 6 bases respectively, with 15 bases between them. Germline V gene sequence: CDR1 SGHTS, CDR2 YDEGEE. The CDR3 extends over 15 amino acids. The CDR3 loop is CASSLAGGKINGYTF. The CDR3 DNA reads TGTGCCAGCAGCTTGGCGGGGGGGAAGATCAATGGCTACACCTTC.

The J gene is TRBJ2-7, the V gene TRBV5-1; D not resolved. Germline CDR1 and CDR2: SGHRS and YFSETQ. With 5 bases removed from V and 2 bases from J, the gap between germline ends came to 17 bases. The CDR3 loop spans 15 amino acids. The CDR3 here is CASSPKSAGTYEQYF. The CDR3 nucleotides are TGCGCCAGCAGTCCTAAGTCGGCAGGAACCTACGAGCAGTACTTC.

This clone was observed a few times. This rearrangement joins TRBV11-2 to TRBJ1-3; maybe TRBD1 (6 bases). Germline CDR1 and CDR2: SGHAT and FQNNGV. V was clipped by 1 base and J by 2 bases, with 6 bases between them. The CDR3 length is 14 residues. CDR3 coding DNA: TGTGCCAGCAGCTTAGGGGGGCCTGGAAACACCATATATTTT. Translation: CASSLGGPGNTIYF.

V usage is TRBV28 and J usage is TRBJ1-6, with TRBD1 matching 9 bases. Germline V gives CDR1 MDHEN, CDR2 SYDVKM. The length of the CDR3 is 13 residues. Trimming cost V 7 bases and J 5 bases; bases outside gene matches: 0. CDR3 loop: CASNRGHNSPLHF. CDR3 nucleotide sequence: TGTGCCAGCAACAGGGGGCATAATTCACCCCTCCACTTT.

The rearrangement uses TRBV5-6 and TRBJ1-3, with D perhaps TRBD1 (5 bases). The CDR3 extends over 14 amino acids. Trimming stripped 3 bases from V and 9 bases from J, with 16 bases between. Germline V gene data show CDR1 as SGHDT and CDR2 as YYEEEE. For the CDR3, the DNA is TGTGCCAGCAGCTCCTCAGACGGGAGGGGCACCATATATTTT. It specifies CASSSSDGRGTIYF.

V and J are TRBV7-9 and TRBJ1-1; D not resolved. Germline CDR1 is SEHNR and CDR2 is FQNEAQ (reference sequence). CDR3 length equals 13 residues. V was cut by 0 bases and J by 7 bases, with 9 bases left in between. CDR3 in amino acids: CASSLANGYEAFF. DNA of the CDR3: TGTGCCAGCAGCTTAGCGAATGGTTATGAAGCTTTCTTT.